This TCR beta chain was profiled in a study of T cell changes during pregnancy in multiple sclerosis. The CDR3 loop spans 14 amino acids. Per the germline V gene, CDR1 is SGHRS and CDR2 is YFSETQ. The ends were cut back, 0 bases at V and 4 bases at J, with 10 bases in the middle. TCRdb keeps only in-frame clones here, not all; method: immunoSEQ multiplex PCR. The sample records approximately 80,000 clones, over 85% being singletons. A remark on this clone: Other DNA variants within this sample encode the same CDR3.

This sequence joins TRBV5-1 and TRBJ2-5; D is possibly TRBD1 (7 bases). The clonotype originates from a female donor in good health, enrolled as a control in a pregnancy study. Sequenced material: peripheral blood, taken in the second trimester of pregnancy. Here the CDR3 DNA reads TGCGCCAGCAGCTTGGGGCAGGGGGGAGAGACCCAGTACTTC. Translated: CASSLGQGGETQYF.